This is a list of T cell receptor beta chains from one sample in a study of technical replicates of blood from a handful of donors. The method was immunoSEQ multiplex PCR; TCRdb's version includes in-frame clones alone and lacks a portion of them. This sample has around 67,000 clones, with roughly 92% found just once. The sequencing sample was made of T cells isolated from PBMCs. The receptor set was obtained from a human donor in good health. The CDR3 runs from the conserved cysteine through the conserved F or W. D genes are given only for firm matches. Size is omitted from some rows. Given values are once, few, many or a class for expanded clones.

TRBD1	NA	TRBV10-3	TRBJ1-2	CATRMLEGQVAGYTF	TGTGCCACCAGAATGTTGGAGGGACAGGTCGCTGGCTACACCTTC
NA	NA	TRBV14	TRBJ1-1	CASSQDPWATEAFF	TGTGCCAGCAGCCAAGATCCCTGGGCCACTGAAGCTTTCTTT
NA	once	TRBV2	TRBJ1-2	CASMSGYGYTF	TGTGCCAGCATGAGCGGGTATGGCTACACCTTC
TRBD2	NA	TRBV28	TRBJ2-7	CASSLYSGRGYEQYF	TGTGCCAGCAGTTTGTATAGCGGGAGAGGGTACGAGCAGTACTTC
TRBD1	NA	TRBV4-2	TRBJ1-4	CASSHTGRQGVNEKLFF	TGTGCCAGCAGCCATACTGGGAGACAGGGGGTTAATGAAAAACTGTTTTTT
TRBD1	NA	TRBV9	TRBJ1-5	CASSLTGNQPQHF	TGTGCCAGCAGCCTGACAGGGAATCAGCCCCAGCATTTT
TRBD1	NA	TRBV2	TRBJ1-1	CASMTGPMNTEAFF	TGTGCCAGCATGACAGGGCCAATGAACACTGAAGCTTTCTTT
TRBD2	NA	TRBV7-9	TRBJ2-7	CASSSNSGRVNEQYF	TGTGCCAGCAGCTCAAATAGCGGGAGGGTAAACGAGCAGTACTTC
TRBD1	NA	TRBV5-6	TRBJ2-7	CASSSGTAYSYEQYF	TGTGCCAGCAGCTCCGGGACAGCTTACTCCTACGAGCAGTACTTC
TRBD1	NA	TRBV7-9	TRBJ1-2	CASSLGTVYGYTF	TGTGCCAGCAGCCTCGGGACAGTATATGGCTACACCTTC
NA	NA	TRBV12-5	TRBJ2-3	CASGLAGQTDTQYF	TGTGCTAGTGGTTTGGCCGGACAGACAGATACGCAGTATTTT
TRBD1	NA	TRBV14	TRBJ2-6	CASSQVYGQGALGANVLTF	TGTGCCAGCAGCCAAGTCTATGGACAGGGGGCGCTCGGGGCCAACGTCCTGACTTTC
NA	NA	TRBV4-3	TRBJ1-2	CASSQVTGSYGYTF	TGCGCCAGCAGCCAAGTAACGGGAAGCTATGGCTACACCTTC
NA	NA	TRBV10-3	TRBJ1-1	CAITGLRNTEAFF	TGTGCCATCACAGGGTTAAGGAACACTGAAGCTTTCTTT
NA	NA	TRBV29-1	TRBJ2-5	CSVDWAETQYF	TGCAGCGTTGACTGGGCGGAGACCCAGTACTTC
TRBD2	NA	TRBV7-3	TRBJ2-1	CASSLMGGDNEQFF	TGTGCCAGCAGCTTAATGGGAGGGGACAATGAGCAGTTCTTC
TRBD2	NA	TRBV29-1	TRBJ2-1	CSVALAGAYNEQFF	TGCAGCGTTGCCCTAGCGGGAGCCTACAATGAGCAGTTCTTC
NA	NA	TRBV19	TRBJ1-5	CASSIGDYNQPQHF	TGTGCCAGTAGTATAGGGGACTACAATCAGCCCCAGCATTTT
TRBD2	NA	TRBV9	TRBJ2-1	CASSVEAGGINEQFF	TGTGCCAGCAGCGTAGAAGCGGGAGGCATCAATGAGCAGTTCTTC
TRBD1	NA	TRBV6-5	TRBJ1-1	CASSYLDRDTEAFF	TGTGCCAGCAGTTACTTGGACAGGGACACTGAAGCTTTCTTT
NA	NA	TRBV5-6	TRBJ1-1	CASSLGAEAFF	TGTGCCAGCAGCTTGGGCGCTGAAGCTTTCTTT
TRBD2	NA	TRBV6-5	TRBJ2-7	CASRSGGGQYF	TGTGCCAGCAGATCAGGCGGGGGGCAGTACTTC
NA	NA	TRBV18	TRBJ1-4	CASSPHPDSNEKLFF	TGTGCCAGCTCACCACATCCAGATTCTAATGAAAAACTGTTTTTT
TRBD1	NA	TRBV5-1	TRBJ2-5	CASSLGTGGGETQYF	TGCGCCAGCAGCTTGGGGACAGGGGGGGGCGAGACCCAGTACTTC
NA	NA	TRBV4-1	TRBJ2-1	CASSQAPLDTSLSYNEQFF	TGCGCCAGCAGCCAGGCCCCCTTGGACACTTCCCTTTCCTACAATGAGCAGTTCTTC
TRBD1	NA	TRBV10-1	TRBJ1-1	CASSGNRGTEAFF	TGCGCCAGCAGTGGGAACAGGGGCACTGAAGCTTTCTTT
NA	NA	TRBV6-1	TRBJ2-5	CASSQQEQETQYF	TGTGCCAGCAGTCAACAGGAGCAGGAGACCCAGTACTTC
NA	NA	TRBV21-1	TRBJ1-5	CASSTCRTGRYAGQPQHF	TGTGCCAGCAGCACCTGCAGGACAGGGAGGTATGCGGGTCAGCCCCAGCATTTT
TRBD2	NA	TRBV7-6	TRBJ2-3	CASSRGTSGYTDTQYF	TGTGCCAGCAGCAGGGGGACTAGCGGTTACACAGATACGCAGTATTTT
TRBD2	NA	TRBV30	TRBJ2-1	CAWSVGLAGVNEQFF	TGTGCCTGGAGTGTAGGTCTAGCGGGAGTCAATGAGCAGTTCTTC
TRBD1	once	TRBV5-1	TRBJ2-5	CASSPDRGETQYF	TGCGCCAGCAGCCCGGACAGGGGAGAGACCCAGTACTTC
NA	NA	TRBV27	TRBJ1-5	CASSLFFVSGGNSNQPQHF	TGTGCCAGCAGTTTATTTTTTGTGAGCGGGGGAAATAGCAATCAGCCCCAGCATTTT
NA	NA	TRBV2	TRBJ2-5	CASSASVETQYF	TGTGCCAGCAGTGCTAGTGTGGAGACCCAGTACTTC
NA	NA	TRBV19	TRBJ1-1	CASTGPPWPEAFF	TGTGCCAGCACAGGACCGCCCTGGCCCGAAGCTTTCTTT
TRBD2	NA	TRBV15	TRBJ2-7	CATSCIVAGDPYEQYF	TGTGCCACCAGCTGTATAGTAGCGGGAGATCCCTACGAGCAGTACTTC
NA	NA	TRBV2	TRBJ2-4	CASSYGQVLAKNIQYF	TGTGCCAGCAGTTATGGGCAGGTCCTAGCCAAAAACATTCAGTACTTC
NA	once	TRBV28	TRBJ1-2	CASSFSRGGNYGYTF	TGTGCCAGCAGTTTTAGTCGGGGAGGAAACTATGGCTACACCTTC
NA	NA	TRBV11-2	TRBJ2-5	CASRPTGKETQYF	TGTGCCAGCAGACCCACAGGGAAAGAGACCCAGTACTTC
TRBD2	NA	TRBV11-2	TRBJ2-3	CASERGRYTDTQYF	TGTGCCAGCGAGCGGGGGCGATACACAGATACGCAGTATTTT
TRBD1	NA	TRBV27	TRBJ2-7	CASSHRQGDYEQYF	TGTGCCAGCAGTCACAGACAGGGGGACTACGAGCAGTACTTC
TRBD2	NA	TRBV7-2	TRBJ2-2	CASSSSGPNTGELFF	TGTGCCAGCAGCTCTAGCGGTCCCAACACCGGGGAGCTGTTTTTT
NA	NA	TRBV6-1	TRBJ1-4	CASSEFRNEKLFF	TGTGCCAGCAGTGAATTCCGTAATGAAAAACTGTTTTTT
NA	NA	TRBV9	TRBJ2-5	CASSGHGGGGETQYF	TGTGCCAGCAGCGGTCATGGGGGAGGGGGAGAGACCCAGTACTTC
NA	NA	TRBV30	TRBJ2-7	CAWSGQRYEQYF	TGTGCCTGGAGTGGACAGCGCTACGAGCAGTACTTC
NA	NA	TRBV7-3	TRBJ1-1	CASSLAAGLNTEAFF	TGTGCCAGCAGCTTGGCCGCAGGGCTGAACACTGAAGCTTTCTTT
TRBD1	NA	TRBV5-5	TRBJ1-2	CASSLGQGARYGYTF	TGTGCCAGCAGCTTGGGACAGGGGGCGCGTTATGGCTACACCTTC
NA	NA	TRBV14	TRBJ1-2	CASSRGHLYGYTF	TGTGCCAGCAGCCGGGGACACCTCTATGGCTACACCTTC
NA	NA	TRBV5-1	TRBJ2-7	CASKPAGPYEQYF	TGCGCCAGCAAGCCGGCGGGGCCCTACGAGCAGTACTTC
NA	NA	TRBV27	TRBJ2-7	CASSLSISRAYEQYF	TGTGCCAGCAGTTTATCTATTAGCAGGGCCTACGAGCAGTACTTC
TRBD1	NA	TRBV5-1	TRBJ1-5	CASKPTGGNQPQHF	TGCGCCAGCAAACCCACAGGGGGGAATCAGCCCCAGCATTTT
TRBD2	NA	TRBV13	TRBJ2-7	CASSLGGGRLSYEQYF	TGTGCCAGCAGCTTAGGTGGCGGGAGGCTCTCCTACGAGCAGTACTTC
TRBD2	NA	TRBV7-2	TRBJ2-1	CASSLGTSGIEQFF	TGTGCCAGCAGCTTAGGGACTAGCGGGATCGAGCAGTTCTTC
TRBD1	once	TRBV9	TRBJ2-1	CASSDRDRPYNEQFF	TGTGCCAGCAGCGACCGGGACAGGCCGTACAATGAGCAGTTCTTC
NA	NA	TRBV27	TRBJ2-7	CASSTRSYYEQYF	TGTGCCAGCAGTACCAGGTCGTACTACGAGCAGTACTTC
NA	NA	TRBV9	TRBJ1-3	CASSVGVGVGNTIYF	TGTGCCAGCAGCGTAGGTGTAGGGGTCGGAAACACCATATATTTT